This TCR beta chain was recorded in a study of T cell clonality in common variable immunodeficiency. Per germline, CDR1 SGHTA and CDR2 FQGTGA. Between the trimmed V and J ends, which lost 3 bases and 0 bases, there was a span of 11 bases. The CDR3 runs 15 residues. Findings and limits, study-wide: Fewer TCRbeta clones were shared among CVID subjects than controls.

This clone was recorded many times. Its antigen is still unknown. The read halts 3 residues ahead of the CDR3 end, with the missing end drawn from the germline J gene. Equal genomic DNA amounts from CVID and control samples were sequenced. Here immunoSEQ multiplex PCR was the method, and the copy in TCRdb shows in-frame clones only, minus some. This repertoire holds tens of thousands of clones, and none appear only once. Sequenced sample: peripheral blood mononuclear cells. The receptor's source is a person aged 18 to 69 in good health. V gene TRBV7-3 combines with J gene TRBJ2-5; D remains unclear. CDR3 region: CASSLTTGYQETQYF. CDR3 DNA, as far as it was read: TGTGCCAGCAGCTTGACCACCGGGTACCAAGAGACC.